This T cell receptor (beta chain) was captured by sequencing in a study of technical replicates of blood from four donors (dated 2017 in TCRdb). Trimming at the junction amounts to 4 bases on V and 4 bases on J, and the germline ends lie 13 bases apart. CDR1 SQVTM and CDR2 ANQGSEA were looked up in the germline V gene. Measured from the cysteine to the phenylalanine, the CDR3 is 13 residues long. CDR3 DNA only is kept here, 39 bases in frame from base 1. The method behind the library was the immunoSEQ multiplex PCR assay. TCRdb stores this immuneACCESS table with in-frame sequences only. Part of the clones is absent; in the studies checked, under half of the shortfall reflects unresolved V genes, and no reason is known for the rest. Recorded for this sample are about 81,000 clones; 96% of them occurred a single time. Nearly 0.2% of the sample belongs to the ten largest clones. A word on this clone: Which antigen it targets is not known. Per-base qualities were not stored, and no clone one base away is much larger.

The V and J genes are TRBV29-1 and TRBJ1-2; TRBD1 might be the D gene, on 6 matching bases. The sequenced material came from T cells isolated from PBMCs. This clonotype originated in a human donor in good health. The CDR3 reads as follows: CSVVSGQIYGYTF. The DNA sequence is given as TGCAGCGTTGTTTCGGGACAAATCTATGGCTACACCTTC.